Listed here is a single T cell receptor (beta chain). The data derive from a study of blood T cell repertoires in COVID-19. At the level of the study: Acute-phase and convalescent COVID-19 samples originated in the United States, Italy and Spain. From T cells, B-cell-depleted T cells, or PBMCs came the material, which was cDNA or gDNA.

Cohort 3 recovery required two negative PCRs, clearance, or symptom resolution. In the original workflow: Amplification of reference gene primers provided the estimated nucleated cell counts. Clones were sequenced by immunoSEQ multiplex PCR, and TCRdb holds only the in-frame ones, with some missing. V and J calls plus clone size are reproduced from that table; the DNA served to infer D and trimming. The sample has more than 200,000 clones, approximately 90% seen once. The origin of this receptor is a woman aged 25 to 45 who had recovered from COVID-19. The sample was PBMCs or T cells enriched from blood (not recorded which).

DNA of the CDR3: TGTGCCAGCAGTTCGCAGACAGGGAACTATGGCTACACCTTC. It encodes CASSSQTGNYGYTF. The chain has TRBV28 and TRBJ1-2; 7 bases map to TRBD1. Germline lookup yields CDR1 MDHEN and CDR2 SYDVKM. V was clipped by 4 bases and J by 2 bases; unmatched bases: 4. This CDR3 spans 14 amino acids.